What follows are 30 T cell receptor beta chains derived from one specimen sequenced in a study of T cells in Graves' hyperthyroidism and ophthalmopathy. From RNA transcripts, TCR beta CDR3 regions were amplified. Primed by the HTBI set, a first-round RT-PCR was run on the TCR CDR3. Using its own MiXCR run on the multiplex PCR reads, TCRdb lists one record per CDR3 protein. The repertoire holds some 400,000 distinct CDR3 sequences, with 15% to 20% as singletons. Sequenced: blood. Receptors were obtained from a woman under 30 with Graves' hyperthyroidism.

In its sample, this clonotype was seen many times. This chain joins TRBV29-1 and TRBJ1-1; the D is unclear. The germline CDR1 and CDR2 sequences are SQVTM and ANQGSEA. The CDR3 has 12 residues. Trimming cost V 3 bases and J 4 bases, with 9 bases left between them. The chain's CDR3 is CSVDLDSTEAFF. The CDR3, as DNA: TGCAGCGTTGATCTGGATTCCACTGAAGCTTTCTTT. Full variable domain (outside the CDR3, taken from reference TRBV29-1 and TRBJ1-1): SAVISQKPSRDICQRGTSLTIQCQVDSQVTMMFWYRQQPGQSLTLIATANQGSEATYESGFVIDKFPISRPNLTFSTLTVSNMSPEDSSIYLCSVDLDSTEAFFGQGTRLTVV.

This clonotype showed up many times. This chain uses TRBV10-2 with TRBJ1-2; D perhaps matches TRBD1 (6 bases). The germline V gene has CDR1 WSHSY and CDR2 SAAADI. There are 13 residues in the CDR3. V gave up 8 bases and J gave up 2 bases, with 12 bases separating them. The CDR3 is CASGETGNYGYTF. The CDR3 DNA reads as TGCGCCAGCGGCGAAACAGGGAACTATGGCTACACCTTC.

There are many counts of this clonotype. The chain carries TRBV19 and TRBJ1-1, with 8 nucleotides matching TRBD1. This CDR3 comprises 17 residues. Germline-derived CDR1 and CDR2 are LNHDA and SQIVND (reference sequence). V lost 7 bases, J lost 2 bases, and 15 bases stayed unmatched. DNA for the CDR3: TGTGCCAGTATCCCCACCTCCGGGACAGGACGAAACACTGAAGCTTTCTTT. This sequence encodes CASIPTSGTGRNTEAFF.

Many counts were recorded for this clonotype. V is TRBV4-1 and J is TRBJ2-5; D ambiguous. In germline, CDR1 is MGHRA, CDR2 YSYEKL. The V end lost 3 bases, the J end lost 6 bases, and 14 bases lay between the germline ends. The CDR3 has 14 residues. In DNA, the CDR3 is TGCGCCAGCAGCCATGAGGATTTCGATAAGACCCAGTACTTC. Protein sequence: CASSHEDFDKTQYF.

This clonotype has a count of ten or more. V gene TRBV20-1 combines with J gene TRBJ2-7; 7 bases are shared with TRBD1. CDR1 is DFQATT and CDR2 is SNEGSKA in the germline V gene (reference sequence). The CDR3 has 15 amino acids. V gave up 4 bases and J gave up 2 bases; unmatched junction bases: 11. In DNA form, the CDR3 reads TGCAGTGCTACCCCGATAAGGGACAGCGCCTACGAGCAGTACTTC. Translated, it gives CSATPIRDSAYEQYF.

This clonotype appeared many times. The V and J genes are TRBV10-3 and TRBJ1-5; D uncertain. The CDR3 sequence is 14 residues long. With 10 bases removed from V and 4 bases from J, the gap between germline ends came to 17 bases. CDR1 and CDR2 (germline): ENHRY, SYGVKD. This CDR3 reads CATGRPGDNQPQHF. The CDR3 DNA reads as TGTGCCACCGGCCGGCCAGGCGATAATCAGCCCCAGCATTTT.

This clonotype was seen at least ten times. CDR3 protein: CASSPGQGAGEQYF. CDR3 bases: TGCGCCAGCAGCCCCGGACAGGGGGCGGGCGAGCAGTACTTC. The gene calls are TRBV5-1 and TRBJ2-7, with 11 bases matching TRBD1. Looked up from germline, CDR1 is SGHRS and CDR2 is YFSETQ. The CDR3 loop spans 14 amino acids. V shed 4 bases and J 6 bases; nucleotides not matched to a gene: 6.

Here the CDR3 DNA reads TGTGCCAGCAGCTTGCAGGGAACGAACACCGGGGAGCTGTTTTTT. It specifies CASSLQGTNTGELFF. The chain joins TRBV7-9 to TRBJ2-2, with D possibly being TRBD1 (5 bases). The CDR3 has 15 residues. Germline loops: CDR1 SEHNR, CDR2 FQNEAQ (reference sequence). The V and J ends lost 3 bases and 0 bases respectively, with 8 bases between them. The full variable domain, in which reference TRBV7-9 and TRBJ2-2 provide the parts outside the CDR3, is DTGVSQNPRHKITKRGQNVTFRCDPISEHNRLYWYRQTLGQGPEFLTYFQNEAQLEKSRLLSDRFSAERPKGSFSTLEIQRTEQGDSAMYLCASSLQGTNTGELFFGEGSRLTVL.

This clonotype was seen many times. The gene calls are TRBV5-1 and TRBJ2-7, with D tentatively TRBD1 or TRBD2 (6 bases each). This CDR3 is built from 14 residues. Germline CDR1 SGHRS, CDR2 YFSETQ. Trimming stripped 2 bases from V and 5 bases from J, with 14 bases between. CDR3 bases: TGCGCCAGCAGCTTAACAGGGCGCGGGGACGAGCAGTACTTC. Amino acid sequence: CASSLTGRGDEQYF.

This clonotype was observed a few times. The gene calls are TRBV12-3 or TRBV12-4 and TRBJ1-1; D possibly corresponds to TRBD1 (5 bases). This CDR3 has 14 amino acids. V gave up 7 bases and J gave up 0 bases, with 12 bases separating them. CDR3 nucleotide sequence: TGTGCCAGCACCCAAGGGACCTTGAACACTGAAGCTTTCTTT. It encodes CASTQGTLNTEAFF.

Here the CDR3 DNA reads TGTGCCAGCAGTTTGGGTCGGGCGGGGTACACTGAAGCTTTCTTT. This sequence encodes CASSLGRAGYTEAFF. The chain couples TRBV28 to TRBJ1-1; D call uncertain. This CDR3 is built from 15 residues. Trimming pared 3 bases from V and 3 bases from J, leaving 14 bases between. Germline values: CDR1 MDHEN, CDR2 SYDVKM.

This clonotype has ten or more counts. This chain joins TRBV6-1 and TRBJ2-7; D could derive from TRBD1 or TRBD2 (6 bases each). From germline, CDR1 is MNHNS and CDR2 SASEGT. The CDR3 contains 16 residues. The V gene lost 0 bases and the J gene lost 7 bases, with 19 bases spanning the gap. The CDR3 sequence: CASSEALVGAEGEQYF. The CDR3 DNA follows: TGTGCCAGCAGTGAAGCGCTAGTGGGGGCGGAGGGGGAGCAGTACTTC.

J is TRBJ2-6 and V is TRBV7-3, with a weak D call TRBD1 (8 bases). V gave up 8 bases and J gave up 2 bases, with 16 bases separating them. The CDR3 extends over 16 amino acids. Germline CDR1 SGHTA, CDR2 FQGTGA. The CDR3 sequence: CASAQGAGAGANVLTF. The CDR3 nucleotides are TGTGCCAGCGCCCAGGGGGCGGGGGCTGGGGCCAACGTCCTGACTTTC.

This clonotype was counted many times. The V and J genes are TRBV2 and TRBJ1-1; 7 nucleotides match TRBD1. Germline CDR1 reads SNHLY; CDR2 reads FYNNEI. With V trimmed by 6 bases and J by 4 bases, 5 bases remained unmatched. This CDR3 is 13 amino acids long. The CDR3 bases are TGTGCCAGCAGCGCACAGGGGATCACTGAAGCTTTCTTT. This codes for CASSAQGITEAFF. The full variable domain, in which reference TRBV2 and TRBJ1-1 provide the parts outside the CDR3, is EPEVTQTPSHQVTQMGQEVILRCVPISNHLYFYWYRQILGQKVEFLVSFYNNEISEKSEIFDDQFSVERPDGSNFTLKIRSTKLEDSAMYFCASSAQGITEAFFGQGTRLTVV.

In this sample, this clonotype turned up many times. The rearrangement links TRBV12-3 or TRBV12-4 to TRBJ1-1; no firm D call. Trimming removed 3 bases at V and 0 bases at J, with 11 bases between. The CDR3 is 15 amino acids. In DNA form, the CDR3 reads TGTGCCAGCAGTTTCCGGGCGGCCATGAACACTGAAGCTTTCTTT. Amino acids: CASSFRAAMNTEAFF.

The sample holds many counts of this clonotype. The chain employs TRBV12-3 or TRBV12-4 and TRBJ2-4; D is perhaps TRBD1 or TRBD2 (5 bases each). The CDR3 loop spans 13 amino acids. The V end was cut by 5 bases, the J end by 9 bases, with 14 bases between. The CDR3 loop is CASSLGLRGIQYF. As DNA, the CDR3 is TGTGCCAGCAGTCTGGGGCTCCGGGGCATTCAGTACTTC.

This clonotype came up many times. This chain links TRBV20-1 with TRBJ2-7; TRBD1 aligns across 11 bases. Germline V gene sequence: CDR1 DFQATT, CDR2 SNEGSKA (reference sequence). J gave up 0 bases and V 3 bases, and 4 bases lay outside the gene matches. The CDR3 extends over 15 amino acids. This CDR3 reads CSASGTGGYSYEQYF. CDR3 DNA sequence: TGCAGTGCTAGTGGGACAGGGGGTTACTCCTACGAGCAGTACTTC.

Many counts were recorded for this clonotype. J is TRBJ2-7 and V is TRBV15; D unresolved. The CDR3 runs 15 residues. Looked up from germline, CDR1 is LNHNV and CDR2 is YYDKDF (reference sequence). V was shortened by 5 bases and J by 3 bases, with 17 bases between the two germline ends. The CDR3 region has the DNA TGTGCCACCAGCCCCCCCGGGTTGGTGGGCTACGAGCAGTACTTC. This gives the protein CATSPPGLVGYEQYF.

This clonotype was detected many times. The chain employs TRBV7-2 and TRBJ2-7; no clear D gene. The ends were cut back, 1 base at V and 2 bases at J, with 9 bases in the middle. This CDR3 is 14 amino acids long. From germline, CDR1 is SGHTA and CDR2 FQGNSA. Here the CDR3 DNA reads TGTGCCAGCAGCTTAGAGACGGCAACCTACGAGCAGTACTTC. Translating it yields CASSLETATYEQYF.

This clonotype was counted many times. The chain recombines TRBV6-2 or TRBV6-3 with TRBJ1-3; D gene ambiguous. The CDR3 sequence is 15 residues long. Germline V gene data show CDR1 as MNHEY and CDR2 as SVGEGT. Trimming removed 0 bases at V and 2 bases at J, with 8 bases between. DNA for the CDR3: TGTGCCAGCAGTTACTCCACACTCCCTGGAAACACCATATATTTT. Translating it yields CASSYSTLPGNTIYF.

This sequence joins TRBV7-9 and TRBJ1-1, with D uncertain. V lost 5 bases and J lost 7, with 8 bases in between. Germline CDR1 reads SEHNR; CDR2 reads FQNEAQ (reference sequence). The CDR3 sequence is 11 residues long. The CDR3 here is CASSAGGEAFF. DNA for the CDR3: TGTGCCAGCAGCGCCGGAGGTGAAGCTTTCTTT. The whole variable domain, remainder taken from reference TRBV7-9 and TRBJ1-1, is DTGVSQNPRHKITKRGQNVTFRCDPISEHNRLYWYRQTLGQGPEFLTYFQNEAQLEKSRLLSDRFSAERPKGSFSTLEIQRTEQGDSAMYLCASSAGGEAFFGQGTRLTVV.

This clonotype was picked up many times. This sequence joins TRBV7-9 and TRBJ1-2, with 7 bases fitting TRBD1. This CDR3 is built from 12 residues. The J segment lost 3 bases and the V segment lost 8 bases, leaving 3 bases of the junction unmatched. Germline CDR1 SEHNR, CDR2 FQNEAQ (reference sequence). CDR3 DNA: TGTGCCAGCCTTACAGGGGACTATGGCTACACCTTC. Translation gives CASLTGDYGYTF.

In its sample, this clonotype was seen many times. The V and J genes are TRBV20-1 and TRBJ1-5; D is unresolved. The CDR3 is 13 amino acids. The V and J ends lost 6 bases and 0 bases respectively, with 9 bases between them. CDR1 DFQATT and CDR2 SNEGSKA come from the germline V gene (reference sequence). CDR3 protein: CSAKRDSNQPQHF. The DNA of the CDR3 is TGCAGTGCCAAAAGGGATAGCAATCAGCCCCAGCATTTT.

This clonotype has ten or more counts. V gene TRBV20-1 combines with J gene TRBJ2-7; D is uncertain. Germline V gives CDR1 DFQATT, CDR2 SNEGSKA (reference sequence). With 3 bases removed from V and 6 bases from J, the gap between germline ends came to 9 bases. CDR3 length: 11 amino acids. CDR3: CSASPAGEQYF. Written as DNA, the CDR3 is TGCAGTGCTAGCCCCGCCGGCGAGCAGTACTTC.

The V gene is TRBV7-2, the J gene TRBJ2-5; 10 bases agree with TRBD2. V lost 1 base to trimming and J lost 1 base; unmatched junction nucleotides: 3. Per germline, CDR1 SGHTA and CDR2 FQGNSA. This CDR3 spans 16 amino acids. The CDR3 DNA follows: TGTGCCAGCAGCTTAGATAGCGGGGGGCCCCAAGAGACCCAGTACTTC. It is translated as CASSLDSGGPQETQYF.

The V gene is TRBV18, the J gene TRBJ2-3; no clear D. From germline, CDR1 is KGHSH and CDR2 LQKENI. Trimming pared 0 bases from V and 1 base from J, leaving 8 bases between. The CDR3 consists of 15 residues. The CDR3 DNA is TGTGCCAGCTCACCACCGCTCCGGGGCACAGATACGCAGTATTTT. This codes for CASSPPLRGTDTQYF.

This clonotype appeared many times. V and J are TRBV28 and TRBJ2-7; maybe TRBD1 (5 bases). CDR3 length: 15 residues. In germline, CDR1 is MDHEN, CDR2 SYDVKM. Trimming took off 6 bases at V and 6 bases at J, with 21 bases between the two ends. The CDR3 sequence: CASRNTGVPSLEQYF. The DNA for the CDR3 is TGTGCCAGCAGAAACACAGGAGTCCCCAGTCTCGAGCAGTACTTC.

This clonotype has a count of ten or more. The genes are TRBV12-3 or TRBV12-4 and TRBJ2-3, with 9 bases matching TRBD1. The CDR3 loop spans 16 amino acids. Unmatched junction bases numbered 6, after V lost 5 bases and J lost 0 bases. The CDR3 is CASSIPQGASTDTQYF. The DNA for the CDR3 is TGTGCCAGCAGTATTCCACAGGGGGCTAGCACAGATACGCAGTATTTT.

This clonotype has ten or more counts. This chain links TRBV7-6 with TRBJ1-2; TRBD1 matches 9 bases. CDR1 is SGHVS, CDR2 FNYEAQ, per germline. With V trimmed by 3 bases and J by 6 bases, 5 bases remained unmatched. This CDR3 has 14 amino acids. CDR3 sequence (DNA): TGTGCCAGCAGCTTTGGGACAGGGATAAATGGCTACACCTTC. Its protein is CASSFGTGINGYTF.

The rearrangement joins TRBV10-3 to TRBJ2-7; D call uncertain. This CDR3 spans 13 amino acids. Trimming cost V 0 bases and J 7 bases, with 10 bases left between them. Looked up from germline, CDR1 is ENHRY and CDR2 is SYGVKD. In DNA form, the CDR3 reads TGTGCCATCAGTGAGTCGTGGGGAAGGGAGCAGTACTTC. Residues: CAISESWGREQYF.